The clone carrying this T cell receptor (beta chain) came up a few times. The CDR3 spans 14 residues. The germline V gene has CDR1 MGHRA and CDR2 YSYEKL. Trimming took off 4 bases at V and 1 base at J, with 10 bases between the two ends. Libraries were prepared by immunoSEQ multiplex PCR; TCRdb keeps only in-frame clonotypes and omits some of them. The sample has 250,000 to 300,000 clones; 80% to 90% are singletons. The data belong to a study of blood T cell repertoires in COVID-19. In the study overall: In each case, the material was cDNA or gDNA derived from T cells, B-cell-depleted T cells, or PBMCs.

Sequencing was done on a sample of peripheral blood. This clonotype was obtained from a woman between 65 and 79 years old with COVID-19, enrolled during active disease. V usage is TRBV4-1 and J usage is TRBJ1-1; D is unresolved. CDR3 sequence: CASSRQTTNTEAFF. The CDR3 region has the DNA TGCGCCAGCAGCCGACAAACAACGAACACTGAAGCTTTCTTT.